The 23 T cell receptor beta chains in this list originate from one sample, sequenced in a study of T cells in Graves' hyperthyroidism and ophthalmopathy. Amplified TCR beta CDR3 regions came from RNA transcripts. Researchers ran a first-round RT-PCR on the TCR CDR3 using the HTBI primer set. MiXCR, run by TCRdb on the multiplex PCR reads, gives a single entry per CDR3 protein. The table includes 250,000 to 300,000 distinct CDR3 sequences, around 19% detected once. The sequenced material came from blood. The source of these receptors is a man aged 50-60 years with Graves' ophthalmopathy.

This clonotype showed up many times. The chain combines TRBV6-2 or TRBV6-3 with TRBJ1-2, with 7 bases fitting TRBD1. This CDR3 contains 16 residues. V lost 7 bases to trimming and J lost 5 bases; unmatched junction nucleotides: 16. CDR1 is MNHEY and CDR2 is SVGEGT in the germline V gene. CDR3 nucleotide sequence: TGTGCCAGCACCGAGCCCCGGACAGGAAGGGATTATGGCTACACCTTC. It codes for CASTEPRTGRDYGYTF.

This clonotype came up a few times. J is TRBJ1-2 and V is TRBV7-9; D is unclear. CDR3 length: 13 amino acids. Trimming shortened V by 4 bases and J by 7 bases, and 13 bases separated the two germline ends. Germline CDR1 and CDR2: SEHNR and FQNEAQ (reference sequence). The CDR3 bases are TGTGCCAGCAGCTCGAATCAGCGGTTTGGCTACACCTTC. Translated: CASSSNQRFGYTF.

This clonotype was seen ten or more times. The V call is TRBV7-9, the J call TRBJ2-5; possibly TRBD1 for D (6 bases). The CDR3 runs 17 residues. Germline CDR1 and CDR2: SEHNR and FQNEAQ (reference sequence). Between the trimmed V and J ends, which lost 6 bases and 0 bases, there was a span of 20 bases. In nucleotides, the CDR3 is TGTGCCAGCAGACACCGGGACACCTCGACCCACCAAGAGACCCAGTACTTC. The encoded protein is CASRHRDTSTHQETQYF.

Only a few counts were recorded for this clonotype. The CDR3 is CSVEDTGGPRSYEQYF. The CDR3 bases are TGCAGCGTTGAAGATACTGGAGGGCCGAGATCCTACGAGCAGTACTTC. The rearrangement joins TRBV29-1 to TRBJ2-7; D might be TRBD2 (6 bases). This CDR3 spans 16 amino acids. Germline assignment: CDR1 SQVTM and CDR2 ANQGSEA. The ends were cut back, 0 bases at V and 1 base at J, with 16 bases in the middle.

This clonotype was counted a few times. This chain connects TRBV7-3 to TRBJ2-3; D may be TRBD1 (6 bases). This CDR3 region has 15 residues. Germline V gene data show CDR1 as SGHTA and CDR2 as FQGTGA. V was cut by 5 bases and J by 4 bases, with 16 bases left in between. CDR3 protein: CASSHKPTGPDTQYF. Here the CDR3 DNA reads TGTGCCAGCAGCCACAAACCTACAGGGCCAGATACGCAGTATTTT.

The chain links TRBV27 to TRBJ1-1; the match to TRBD1 covers 7 bases. The germline V gene encodes CDR1 MNHEY and CDR2 SMNVEV (reference sequence). V was pared by 8 bases and J by 3 bases, with 9 bases of the junction left unmatched. CDR3 size: 14 residues. CDR3 in amino acids: CASFPTGKYTEAFF. The CDR3 DNA follows: TGTGCCAGCTTCCCGACAGGGAAATACACTGAAGCTTTCTTT.

About this clonotype itself: This may arise from a read error, as a much more abundant clone is one base away. The V and J genes are TRBV7-3 and TRBJ2-3, with D perhaps TRBD2 (5 bases). The germline CDR1 and CDR2 sequences are SGHTA and FQGTGA. Between the trimmed V and J ends, which lost 7 bases and 8 bases, there was a span of 16 bases. This CDR3 is built from 13 residues. The CDR3 here is CASNPDSFRTQYF. For the CDR3, the DNA is TGTGCCAGCAACCCGGACTCCTTCCGTACGCAGTATTTT.

This chain uses TRBV5-1 with TRBJ2-4, with 10 bases that match TRBD2. Per the germline V gene, CDR1 is SGHRS and CDR2 is YFSETQ. The CDR3 is 18 residues long. With 1 base clipped from V and 6 bases from J, the junction kept 13 bases outside the gene matches. The CDR3 region is CASSLRLAGSPRGNIQYF. CDR3 DNA sequence: TGCGCCAGCAGCTTGAGACTAGCGGGCTCCCCCAGGGGAAACATTCAGTACTTC.

Many counts were recorded for this clonotype. The rearrangement joins TRBV11-2 to TRBJ2-7, with 8 nucleotides matching TRBD2. Unmatched junction bases numbered 7, after V lost 4 bases and J lost 2 bases. Germline CDR1 and CDR2: SGHAT and FQNNGV. The CDR3 runs to 15 residues. The CDR3 loop reads CASSSLAGRPYEQYF. DNA of the CDR3: TGTGCCAGCAGCTCCTTAGCGGGGCGTCCCTACGAGCAGTACTTC.

This clonotype has just a few counts. V and J are TRBV5-1 and TRBJ2-7; TRBD2 matches at 14 bases. V trimming: 6 bases; J trimming: 7 bases; junction bases outside the gene matches: 15. Looked up from germline, CDR1 is SGHRS and CDR2 is YFSETQ. This CDR3 region has 17 residues. The CDR3 DNA sequence: TGCGCCAGCAACCAGGGTAGTCCGGGACTAGCGGGAGTAGAGCAGTACTTC. This gives the protein CASNQGSPGLAGVEQYF.

The chain employs TRBV7-2 and TRBJ2-7, with 7 bases matching TRBD1. J was trimmed by 1 base and V by 3 bases; bases with no gene match: 6. CDR3 length: 15 amino acids. Germline-derived CDR1 and CDR2 are SGHTA and FQGNSA. CDR3 sequence reads: CASSFRQGISYEQYF. The CDR3 DNA sequence: TGTGCCAGCAGCTTCCGACAGGGAATATCCTACGAGCAGTACTTC. Using reference TRBV7-2 and TRBJ2-7 for the parts outside the CDR3, the full variable domain is GAGVSQSPSNKVTEKGKDVELRCDPISGHTALYWYRQSLGQGLEFLIYFQGNSAPDKSGLPSDRFSAERTGGSVSTLTIQRTQQEDSAVYLCASSFRQGISYEQYFGPGTRLTVT.

This clonotype was seen more than once but under ten times. One end of the junction is discordant with germline, which a read error may explain. The rearrangement uses TRBV3-1 and TRBJ2-2, with D perhaps matching TRBD1 (5 bases). The CDR3 covers 14 residues. Germline V CDR1 and CDR2: LGHDT, YNNKEL (reference sequence). For the CDR3, the DNA is TGTGCCAGCAGCCATAGGGGCGCGACCGAGGAGCTGTTTTTT. It codes for CASSHRGATEELFF. The whole variable domain, remainder taken from reference TRBV3-1 and TRBJ2-2, is DTAVSQTPKYLVTQMGNDKSIKCEQNLGHDTMYWYKQDSKKFLKIMFSYNNKELIINETVPNRFSPKSPDKAHLNLHINSLELGDSAVYFCASSHRGATEELFFGEGSRLTVL.

The sample holds many counts of this clonotype. V and J are TRBV3-1 and TRBJ2-5, with TRBD2 matching 8 bases. There are 16 residues in the CDR3. Germline V lookup: CDR1 LGHDT, CDR2 YNNKEL (reference sequence). The junction had 8 bases not matched to a gene; V was cut back by 4 bases and J by 1 base. In DNA, the CDR3 is TGTGCCAGCAGCCCTTGGCTAGCGGGCGGCCAAGAGACCCAGTACTTC. As protein: CASSPWLAGGQETQYF.

This clonotype was counted at least ten times. The chain joins TRBV28 to TRBJ1-2; 7 bases line up with TRBD1. J was trimmed by 4 bases and V by 6 bases; bases with no gene match: 5. Germline-derived CDR1 and CDR2 are MDHEN and SYDVKM. The CDR3 sequence is 13 residues long. DNA for the CDR3: TGTGCCAGCAGAGACAGGGACGCCTATGGCTACACCTTC. Amino acids: CASRDRDAYGYTF.

The rearrangement uses TRBV11-2 and TRBJ2-2; 7 positions match TRBD2. CDR1 SGHAT and CDR2 FQNNGV come from the germline V gene. This CDR3 is 19 amino acids long. V dropped 5 bases and J dropped 1; count of bases not matched to a gene: 16. In DNA form, the CDR3 reads TGTGCCAGCAGCCCACAGCCCCTCTTAGCGGGTCGGAACACCGGGGAGCTGTTTTTT. Its translation: CASSPQPLLAGRNTGELFF.

In this sample, this clonotype turned up many times. V usage is TRBV7-2 and J usage is TRBJ1-2, with TRBD1 matching over 7 bases. Germline V gives CDR1 SGHTA, CDR2 FQGNSA. The CDR3 consists of 14 residues. The V gene end was trimmed by 4 bases and the J gene end by 7 bases; junction bases not matched to a gene: 9. The CDR3 DNA is TGTGCCAGCAGCTCGTCCAGGGGGGATGGTGGCTACACCTTC. This sequence encodes CASSSSRGDGGYTF. The complete variable domain, with remaining parts taken from reference TRBV7-2 and TRBJ1-2, reads GAGVSQSPSNKVTEKGKDVELRCDPISGHTALYWYRQSLGQGLEFLIYFQGNSAPDKSGLPSDRFSAERTGGSVSTLTIQRTQQEDSAVYLCASSSSRGDGGYTFGSGTRLTVV.

The chain uses TRBV24-1 and TRBJ2-1; TRBD2 matches at 11 bases. The ends lost 9 bases at V and 7 bases at J; junction bases unmatched: 4. Germline V lookup: CDR1 KGHDR, CDR2 SFDVKD. This CDR3 spans 13 amino acids. This CDR3 reads CATGTSGLNEQFF. The DNA for the CDR3 is TGTGCCACCGGGACTAGCGGATTAAATGAGCAGTTCTTC.

The chain carries TRBV28 and TRBJ1-2, with D unclear. The CDR3 extends over 14 amino acids. V lost 5 bases and J lost 6, with 16 bases in between. Germline assignment: CDR1 MDHEN and CDR2 SYDVKM. For the CDR3, the DNA is TGTGCCAGCAGTCCCCCACAGAAACCCGATGGCTACACCTTC. Amino acid sequence: CASSPPQKPDGYTF.

This clonotype has only a few counts. This chain joins TRBV18 and TRBJ2-3; 11 nucleotides align to TRBD2. Losses at the gene ends were 3 bases for V and 0 bases for J; bases not matched to a gene: 2. Germline V gives CDR1 KGHSH, CDR2 LQKENI. The CDR3 is 16 amino acids. CDR3 in amino acids: CASSPRLAGSTDTQYF. CDR3 DNA: TGTGCCAGCTCACCGCGACTAGCGGGAAGCACAGATACGCAGTATTTT.

The chain couples TRBV5-4 to TRBJ1-5; the D gene is possibly TRBD1 (5 bases). With 0 bases removed from V and 5 bases from J, the gap between germline ends came to 12 bases. The CDR3 totals 15 residues. The germline CDR1 and CDR2 sequences are SGHNT and YYREEE (reference sequence). The CDR3 here is CASSLAGREDQPQHF. CDR3 DNA sequence: TGTGCCAGCAGCTTGGCAGGGAGAGAGGATCAGCCCCAGCATTTT.

V gene TRBV4-1 combines with J gene TRBJ2-3; 16 nucleotides line up with TRBD2. The germline V gene has CDR1 MGHRA and CDR2 YSYEKL. The V segment lost 3 bases and the J segment 4 bases; nucleotides outside the gene matches: 10. The length of the CDR3 is 19 residues. The CDR3 is CASSHPGLAGGPGADTQYF. In DNA, the CDR3 is TGCGCCAGCAGCCATCCGGGACTAGCGGGAGGGCCTGGGGCAGATACGCAGTATTTT.

This clonotype was recorded at least ten times. V is TRBV20-1 and J is TRBJ2-5; tentatively, D is TRBD1 (6 bases). The V end lost 6 bases, the J end lost 2 bases, and 10 bases lay between the germline ends. Germline assignment: CDR1 DFQATT and CDR2 SNEGSKA (reference sequence). CDR3 length: 12 residues. The CDR3 sequence is CSARGRQETQYF. The DNA of the CDR3 is TGCAGTGCCAGGGGACGGCAAGAGACCCAGTACTTC.

This clonotype came up a few times. The junction departs from the called germline gene at one end, perhaps through a read error. V is TRBV7-7 and J is TRBJ2-1, with 9 bases that match TRBD2. Germline values: CDR1 SSHAT, CDR2 FNYEAQ (reference sequence). The CDR3 consists of 15 residues. The CDR3 bases are TGTGCTAGCAGCCCCCGGACTAGCGTCGGCGATGAGCAGTTCTTC. This translates into CASSPRTSVGDEQFF.